The present T cell receptor (beta chain) was sequenced within a study of metastatic and nonmetastatic thyroid tumors. This clone appeared many times. The V end was cut by 2 bases, the J end by 6 bases, with 16 bases between. The germline gives CDR1 SEHNR, CDR2 FQNEAQ (reference sequence). This CDR3 contains 15 residues. None of the patients had undergone any treatment ahead of thyroid surgery. TCRdb used MiXCR to call clones anew from the PCR reads. Here the sample spans about 69,000 clones, over 12% being singletons. The chain carries TRBV7-9 and TRBJ1-1; the D gene is possibly TRBD1 (6 bases). The receptor comes from a male donor with papillary thyroid cancer or a benign thyroid nodule (not recorded which). Some clones in this sample may be carry-over from other donors' samples. What was sequenced was blood. CDR3 sequence reads: CASSLPIGGGPEAFF. CDR3 bases: TGTGCCAGCAGCTTACCAATTGGGGGGGGCCCTGAAGCTTTCTTT.